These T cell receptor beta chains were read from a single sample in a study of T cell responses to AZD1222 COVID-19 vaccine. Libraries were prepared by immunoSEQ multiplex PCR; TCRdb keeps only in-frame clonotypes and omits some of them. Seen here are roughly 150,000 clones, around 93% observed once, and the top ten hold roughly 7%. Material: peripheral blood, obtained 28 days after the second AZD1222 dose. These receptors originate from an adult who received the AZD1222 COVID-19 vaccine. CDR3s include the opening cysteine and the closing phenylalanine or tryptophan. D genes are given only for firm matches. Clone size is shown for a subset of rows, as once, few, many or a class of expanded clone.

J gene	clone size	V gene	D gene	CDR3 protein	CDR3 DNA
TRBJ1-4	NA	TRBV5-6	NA	CASSSLRGVEKLFF	TGTGCCAGCAGCTCCCTCAGGGGAGTGGAAAAACTGTTTTTT
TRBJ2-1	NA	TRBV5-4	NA	CASSLGRVVYNEQFF	TGTGCCAGCAGCTTGGGCAGGGTAGTCTACAATGAGCAGTTCTTC
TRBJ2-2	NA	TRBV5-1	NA	CASSLSPGTFGGELFF	TGCGCCAGCAGCTTGTCCCCAGGGACATTTGGCGGGGAGCTGTTTTTT
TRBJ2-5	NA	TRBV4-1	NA	CASSQFSNQETQYF	TGCGCCAGCAGCCAATTCAGCAACCAAGAGACCCAGTACTTC
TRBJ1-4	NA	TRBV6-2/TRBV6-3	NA	CASSYSFIRQRLFF	TGTGCCAGCAGTTACTCTTTTATTCGACAGAGACTGTTTTTT
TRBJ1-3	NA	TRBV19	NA	CASSIRQLASGNTIYF	TGTGCCAGTAGTATACGACAGTTAGCTTCGGGAAACACCATATATTTT
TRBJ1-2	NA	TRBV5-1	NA	CASSLDPGSGYTF	TGCGCCAGCAGCTTGGACCCGGGGTCTGGCTACACCTTC
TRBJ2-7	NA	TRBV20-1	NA	CSGTGGYEQYF	TGCAGTGGTACGGGTGGGTACGAGCAGTACTTC
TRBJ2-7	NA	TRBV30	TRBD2	CAWSVGGTAYEQYF	TGTGCCTGGTCGGTGGGGGGGACCGCCTACGAGCAGTACTTC
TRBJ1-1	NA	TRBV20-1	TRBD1	CSASSYRGYGEAFF	TGCAGTGCTAGTTCATACAGGGGCTACGGAGAAGCTTTCTTT
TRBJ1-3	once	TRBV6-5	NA	CASSYVSWGDTIYF	TGTGCCAGCAGTTACGTATCTTGGGGAGACACCATATATTTT
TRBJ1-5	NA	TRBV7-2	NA	CASSLDGGSHQPQHF	TGTGCCAGCAGCTTAGATGGGGGTTCGCATCAGCCCCAGCATTTT
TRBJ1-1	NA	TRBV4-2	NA	CASSQGGVNTEAFF	TGTGCCAGCAGCCAAGGGGGGGTGAACACTGAAGCTTTCTTT
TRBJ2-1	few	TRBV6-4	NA	CASSSDGTIEQFF	TGTGCCAGCAGTTCGGACGGAACCATTGAGCAGTTCTTC
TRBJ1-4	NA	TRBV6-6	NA	CATTTGEKLFF	TGTGCCACCACAACCGGTGAAAAACTGTTTTTT
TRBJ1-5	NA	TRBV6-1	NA	CASSEDLGRWGGQPQHF	TGTGCCAGCAGTGAAGACCTGGGTCGGTGGGGCGGGCAGCCCCAGCATTTT
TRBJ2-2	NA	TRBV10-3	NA	CAISAQVSDTGELFF	TGTGCCATCAGTGCACAGGTTTCGGACACCGGGGAGCTGTTTTTT
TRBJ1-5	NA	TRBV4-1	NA	CASSQEASDRQPQHF	TGCGCCAGCAGCCAAGAGGCCAGCGATCGTCAGCCCCAGCATTTT
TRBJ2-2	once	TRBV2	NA	CASRRGGTGELFF	TGTGCCAGCCGGCGGGGAGGCACCGGGGAGCTGTTTTTT
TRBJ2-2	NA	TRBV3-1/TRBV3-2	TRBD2	CASSPRILAGHTGELFF	TGTGCCAGCAGCCCAAGAATACTAGCGGGTCACACCGGGGAGCTGTTTTTT
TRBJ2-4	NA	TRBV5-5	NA	CASSLEGQGLIQYF	TGTGCCAGCAGCTTGGAGGGGCAAGGGCTCATTCAGTACTTC
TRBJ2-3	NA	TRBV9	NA	CASSVEGLASTDTQYF	TGTGCCAGCAGCGTAGAGGGACTGGCTAGCACAGATACGCAGTATTTT
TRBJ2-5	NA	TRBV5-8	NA	CASSLGLGVIGETQYF	TGTGCCAGCAGCTTGGGGCTAGGGGTCATAGGGGAGACCCAGTACTTC
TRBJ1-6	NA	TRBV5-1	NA	CASSLGPYNSPLHF	TGCGCCAGCAGCTTGGGACCCTATAATTCACCCCTCCACTTT
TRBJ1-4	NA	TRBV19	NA	CASNGGEASTVVGEKLFF	TGTGCCAGTAACGGGGGTGAAGCCTCCACCGTGGTAGGTGAAAAACTGTTTTTT
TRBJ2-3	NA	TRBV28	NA	CASSSRGADRTDTQYF	TGTGCCAGCAGTTCCCGGGGGGCCGATCGCACAGATACGCAGTATTTT
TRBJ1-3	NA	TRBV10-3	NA	CAIRREDTIYF	TGTGCCATCAGGAGGGAAGACACCATATATTTT
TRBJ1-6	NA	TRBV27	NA	CASSPPGSPLHF	TGTGCCAGCAGTCCCCCTGGGTCACCCCTCCACTTT
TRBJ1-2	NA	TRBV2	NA	CASAGDGYGYTF	TGTGCCAGCGCAGGGGACGGATATGGCTACACCTTC
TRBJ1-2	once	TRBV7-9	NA	CASSSARAKTDNYGYTF	TGTGCCAGCAGCTCAGCCCGGGCGAAGACCGATAACTATGGCTACACCTTC
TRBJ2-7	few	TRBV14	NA	CASSRTTGHSYEQYF	TGTGCCAGCAGTCGAACAACAGGGCACTCCTACGAGCAGTACTTC
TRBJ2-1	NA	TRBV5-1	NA	CASSLGGSNEQFF	TGCGCCAGCAGCTTGGGAGGGAGCAATGAGCAGTTCTTC
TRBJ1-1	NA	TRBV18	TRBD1	CASSQIQGATEAFF	TGTGCCAGCTCCCAAATACAGGGGGCCACTGAAGCTTTCTTT